Listed here is a single T cell receptor beta chain. This entry is derived from a study of monozygotic twins with inflammatory bowel disease. Reprocessing the 5' RACE reads, TCRdb reports a single entry for every CDR3 protein and omits DNA. The sample totals 210,000 or so distinct CDR3 sequences. Germline values: CDR1 DFQATT, CDR2 SNEGSKA (reference sequence). This CDR3 region has 12 residues. What was sequenced was blood. The chain has TRBV20-1 and TRBJ1-6; TCRdb's D call, TRBD1, is unchecked because there is no DNA. The source of this sequence is a human donor with ulcerative colitis or Crohn's disease, or a healthy co-twin of an affected twin (not recorded which). CDR3: CSVGAGDSPLHF.